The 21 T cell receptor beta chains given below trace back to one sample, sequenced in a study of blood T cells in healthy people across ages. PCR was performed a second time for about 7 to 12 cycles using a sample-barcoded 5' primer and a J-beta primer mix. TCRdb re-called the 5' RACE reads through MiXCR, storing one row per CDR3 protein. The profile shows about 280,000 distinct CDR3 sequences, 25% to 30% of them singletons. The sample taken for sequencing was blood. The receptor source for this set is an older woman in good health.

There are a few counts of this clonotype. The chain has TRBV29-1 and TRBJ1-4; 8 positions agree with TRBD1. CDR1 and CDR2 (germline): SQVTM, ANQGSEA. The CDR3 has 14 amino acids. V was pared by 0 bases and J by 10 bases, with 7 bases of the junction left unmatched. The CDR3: CSVEDPGQAAKLFF. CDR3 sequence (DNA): TGCAGCGTTGAAGATCCGGGACAGGCGGCAAAACTGTTTTTT.

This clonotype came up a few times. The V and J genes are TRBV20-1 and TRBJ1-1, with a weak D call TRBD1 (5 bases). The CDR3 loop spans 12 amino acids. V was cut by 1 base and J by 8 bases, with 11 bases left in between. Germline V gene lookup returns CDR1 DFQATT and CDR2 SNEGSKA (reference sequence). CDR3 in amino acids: CSARGGNLEAFF. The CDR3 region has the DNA TGCAGTGCTAGAGGGGGGAACTTGGAAGCTTTCTTT.

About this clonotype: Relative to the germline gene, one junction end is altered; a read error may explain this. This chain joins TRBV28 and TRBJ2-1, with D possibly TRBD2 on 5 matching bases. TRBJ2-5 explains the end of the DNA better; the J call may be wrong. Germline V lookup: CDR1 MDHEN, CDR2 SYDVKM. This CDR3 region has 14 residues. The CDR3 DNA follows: TGTACCAGCAGTCCCCCGCAAACTAGAGAGACCCAGTACTTC. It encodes CTSSPPQTRETQYF.

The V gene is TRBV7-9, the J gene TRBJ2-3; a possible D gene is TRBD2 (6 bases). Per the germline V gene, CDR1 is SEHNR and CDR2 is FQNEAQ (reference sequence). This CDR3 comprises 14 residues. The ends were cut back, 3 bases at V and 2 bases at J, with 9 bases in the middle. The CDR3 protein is CASSLGTPTDTQYF. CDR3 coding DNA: TGTGCCAGCAGCTTGGGGACTCCCACAGATACGCAGTATTTT. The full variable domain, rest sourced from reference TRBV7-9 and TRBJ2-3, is DTGVSQNPRHKITKRGQNVTFRCDPISEHNRLYWYRQTLGQGPEFLTYFQNEAQLEKSRLLSDRFSAERPKGSFSTLEIQRTEQGDSAMYLCASSLGTPTDTQYFGPGTRLTVL.

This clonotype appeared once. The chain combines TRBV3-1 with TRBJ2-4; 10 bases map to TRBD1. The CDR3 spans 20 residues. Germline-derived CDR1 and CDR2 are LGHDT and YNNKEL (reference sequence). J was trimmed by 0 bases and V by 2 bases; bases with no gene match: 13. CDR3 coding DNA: TGTGCCAGCAGCCAATCAGTTGGGACAGGGGCCACCCTAGCCAAAAACATTCAGTACTTC. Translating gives CASSQSVGTGATLAKNIQYF.

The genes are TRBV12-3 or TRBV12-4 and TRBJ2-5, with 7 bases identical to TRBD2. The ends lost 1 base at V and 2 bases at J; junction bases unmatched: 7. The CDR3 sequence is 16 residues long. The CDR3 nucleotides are TGTGCCAGCAGTTTAGGACTAGCTAGCGGACAAGAGACCCAGTACTTC. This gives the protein CASSLGLASGQETQYF.

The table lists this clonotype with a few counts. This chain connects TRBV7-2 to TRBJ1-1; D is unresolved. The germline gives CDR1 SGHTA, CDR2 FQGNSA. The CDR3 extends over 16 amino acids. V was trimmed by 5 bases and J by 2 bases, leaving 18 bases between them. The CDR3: CASSLAPPGRNTEAFF. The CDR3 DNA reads TGTGCCAGCAGCCTCGCCCCCCCAGGACGAAACACTGAAGCTTTCTTT.

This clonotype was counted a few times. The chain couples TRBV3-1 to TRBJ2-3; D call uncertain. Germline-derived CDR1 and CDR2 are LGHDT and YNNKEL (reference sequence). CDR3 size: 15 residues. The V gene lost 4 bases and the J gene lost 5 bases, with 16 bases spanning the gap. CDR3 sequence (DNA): TGTGCCAGCAGCCCAAGGCCCTCCTCGGGAGATACGCAGTATTTT. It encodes CASSPRPSSGDTQYF.

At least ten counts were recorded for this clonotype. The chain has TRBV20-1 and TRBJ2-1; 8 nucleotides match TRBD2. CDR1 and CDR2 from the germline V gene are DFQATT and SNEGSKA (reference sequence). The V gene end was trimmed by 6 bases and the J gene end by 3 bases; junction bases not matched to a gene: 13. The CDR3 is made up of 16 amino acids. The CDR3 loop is CSAHFDGRAVYNEQFF. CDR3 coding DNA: TGCAGTGCCCACTTTGACGGGAGGGCGGTCTACAATGAGCAGTTCTTC.

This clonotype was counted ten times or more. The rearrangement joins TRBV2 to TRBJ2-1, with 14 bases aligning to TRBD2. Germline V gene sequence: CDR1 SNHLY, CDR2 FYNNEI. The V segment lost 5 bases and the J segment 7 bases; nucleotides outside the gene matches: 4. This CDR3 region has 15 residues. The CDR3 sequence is CASSPGTSGRNEQFF. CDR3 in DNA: TGTGCCAGCAGTCCCGGGACTAGCGGGAGAAATGAGCAGTTCTTC.

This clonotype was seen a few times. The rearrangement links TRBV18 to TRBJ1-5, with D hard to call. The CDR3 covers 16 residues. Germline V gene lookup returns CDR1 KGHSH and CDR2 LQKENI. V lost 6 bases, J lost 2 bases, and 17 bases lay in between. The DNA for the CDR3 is TGTGCCAGCTCCCTGATCTCCCCGGGAGGCAATCAGCCCCAGCATTTT. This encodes CASSLISPGGNQPQHF.

The CDR3 bases are TGTGCCAGCTCACCACGGGCAGGGGAATGGTCCTACAATGAGCAGTTCTTC. Protein sequence: CASSPRAGEWSYNEQFF. The gene calls are TRBV18 and TRBJ2-1; D might be TRBD1 (6 bases). The germline V and J ends were trimmed by 1 base and 1 base, with 14 bases remaining between them. The CDR3 extends over 17 amino acids. CDR1 and CDR2 (germline): KGHSH, LQKENI.

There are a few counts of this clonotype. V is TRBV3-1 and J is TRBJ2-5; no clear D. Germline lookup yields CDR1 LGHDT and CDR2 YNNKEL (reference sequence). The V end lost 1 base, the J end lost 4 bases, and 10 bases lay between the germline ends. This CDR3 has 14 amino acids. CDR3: CASSQGIGLETQYF. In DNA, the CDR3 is TGTGCCAGCAGCCAAGGAATAGGCCTAGAGACCCAGTACTTC.

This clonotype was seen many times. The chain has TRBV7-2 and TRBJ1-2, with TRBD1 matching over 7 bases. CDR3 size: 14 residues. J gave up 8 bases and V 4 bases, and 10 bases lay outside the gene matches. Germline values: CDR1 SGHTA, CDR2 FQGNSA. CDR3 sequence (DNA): TGTGCCAGCAGCTCTACAACAGGGGAGGGCGGCTACACCTTC. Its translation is CASSSTTGEGGYTF.

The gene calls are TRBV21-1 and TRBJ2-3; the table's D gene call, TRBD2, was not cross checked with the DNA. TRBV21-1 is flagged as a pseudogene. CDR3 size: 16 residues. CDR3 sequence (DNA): TGTGCCAGCAGCAGTCAGCGGGTGGAGGGGCCAGATACGCAGTATTTT. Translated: CASSSQRVEGPDTQYF.

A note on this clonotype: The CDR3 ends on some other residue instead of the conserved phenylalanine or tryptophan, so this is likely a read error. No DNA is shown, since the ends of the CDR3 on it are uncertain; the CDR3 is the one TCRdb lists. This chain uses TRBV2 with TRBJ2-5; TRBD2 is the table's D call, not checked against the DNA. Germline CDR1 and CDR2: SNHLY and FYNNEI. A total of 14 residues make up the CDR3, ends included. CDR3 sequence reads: CASSEEGSGRSFVV.

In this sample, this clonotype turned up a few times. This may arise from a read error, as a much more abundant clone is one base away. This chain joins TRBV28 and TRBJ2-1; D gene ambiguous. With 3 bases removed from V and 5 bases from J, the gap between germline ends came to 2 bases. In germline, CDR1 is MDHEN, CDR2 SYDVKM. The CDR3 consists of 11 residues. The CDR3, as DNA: TGTGCCAGCAGTTTTAACAATGAGCAGTTCTTC. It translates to CASSFNNEQFF. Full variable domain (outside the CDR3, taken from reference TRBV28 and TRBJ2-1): DVKVTQSSRYLVKRTGEKVFLECVQDMDHENMFWYRQDPGLGLRLIYFSYDVKMKEKGDIPEGYSVSREKKERFSLILESASTNQTSMYLCASSFNNEQFFGPGTRLTVL.

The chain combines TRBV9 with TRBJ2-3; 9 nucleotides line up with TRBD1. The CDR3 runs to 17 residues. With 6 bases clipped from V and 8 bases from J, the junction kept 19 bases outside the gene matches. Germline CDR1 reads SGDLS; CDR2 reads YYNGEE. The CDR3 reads CASNRGRTGAPIGTQYF. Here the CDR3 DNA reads TGTGCCAGCAATCGAGGTCGGACAGGGGCTCCGATCGGTACGCAGTATTTT.

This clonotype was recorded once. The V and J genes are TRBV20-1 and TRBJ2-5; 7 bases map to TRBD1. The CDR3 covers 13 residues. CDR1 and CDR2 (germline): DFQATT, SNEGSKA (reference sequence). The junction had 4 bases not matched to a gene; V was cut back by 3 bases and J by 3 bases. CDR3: CSARDTGEETQYF. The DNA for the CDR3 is TGCAGTGCTAGGGACACAGGGGAAGAGACCCAGTACTTC.

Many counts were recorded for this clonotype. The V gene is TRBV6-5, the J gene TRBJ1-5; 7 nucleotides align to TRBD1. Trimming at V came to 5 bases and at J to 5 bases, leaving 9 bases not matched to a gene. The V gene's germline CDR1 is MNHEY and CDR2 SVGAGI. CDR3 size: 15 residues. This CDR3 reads CASSPLQGSHQPQHF. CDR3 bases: TGTGCCAGCAGTCCACTACAGGGGAGTCATCAGCCCCAGCATTTT.

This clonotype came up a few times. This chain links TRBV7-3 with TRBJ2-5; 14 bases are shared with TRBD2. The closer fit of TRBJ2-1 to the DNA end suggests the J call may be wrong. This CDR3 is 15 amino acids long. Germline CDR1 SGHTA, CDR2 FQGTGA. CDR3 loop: CASSRLAGGRNEQFF. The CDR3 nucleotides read TGTGCCAGCAGCCGACTAGCGGGAGGGAGGAATGAGCAGTTCTTC.